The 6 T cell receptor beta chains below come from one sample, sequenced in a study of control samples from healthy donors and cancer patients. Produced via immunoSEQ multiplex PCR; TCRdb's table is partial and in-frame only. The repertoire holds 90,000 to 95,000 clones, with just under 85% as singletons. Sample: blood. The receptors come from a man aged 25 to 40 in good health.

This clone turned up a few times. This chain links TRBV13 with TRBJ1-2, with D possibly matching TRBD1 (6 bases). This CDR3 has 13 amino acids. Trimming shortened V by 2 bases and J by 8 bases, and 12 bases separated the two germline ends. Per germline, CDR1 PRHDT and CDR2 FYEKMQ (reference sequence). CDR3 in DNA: TGTGCCAGCAGCTTACCTATCAGGGGAGGCTACACCTTC. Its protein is CASSLPIRGGYTF. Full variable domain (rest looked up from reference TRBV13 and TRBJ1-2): AAGVIQSPRHLIKEKRETATLKCYPIPRHDTVYWYQQGPGQDPQFLISFYEKMQSDKGSIPDRFSAQQFSDYHSELNMSSLELGDSALYFCASSLPIRGGYTFGSGTRLTVV.

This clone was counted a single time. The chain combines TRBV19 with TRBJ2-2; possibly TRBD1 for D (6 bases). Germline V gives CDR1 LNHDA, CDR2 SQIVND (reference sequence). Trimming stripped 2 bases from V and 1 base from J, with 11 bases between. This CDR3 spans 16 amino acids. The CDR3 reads CASSILPGENTGELFF. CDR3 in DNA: TGTGCCAGTAGTATACTTCCAGGGGAGAACACCGGGGAGCTGTTTTTT.

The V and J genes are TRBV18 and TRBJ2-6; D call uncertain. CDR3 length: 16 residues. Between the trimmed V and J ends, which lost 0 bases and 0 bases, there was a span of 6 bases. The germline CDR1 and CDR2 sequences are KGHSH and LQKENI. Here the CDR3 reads CASSPPSISGANVLTF. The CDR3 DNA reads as TGTGCCAGCTCACCACCATCGATCTCTGGGGCCAACGTCCTGACTTTC.

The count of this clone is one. The CDR3: CAWGTGTYEQYF. The CDR3 nucleotides are TGTGCCTGGGGGACAGGCACCTACGAGCAGTACTTC. The V call is TRBV30, the J call TRBJ2-7; 8 positions agree with TRBD1. Germline lookup yields CDR1 GTSNPN and CDR2 SVGIG (reference sequence). The CDR3 consists of 12 residues. V shed 5 bases and J 2 bases; nucleotides not matched to a gene: 2.

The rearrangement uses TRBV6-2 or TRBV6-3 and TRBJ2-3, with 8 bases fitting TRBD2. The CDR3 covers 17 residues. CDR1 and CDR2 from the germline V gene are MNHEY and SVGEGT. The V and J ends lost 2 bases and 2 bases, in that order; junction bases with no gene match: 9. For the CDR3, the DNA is TGTGCCAGCAGTTACCCCGTCCGGGGGGGTTCCACAGATACGCAGTATTTT. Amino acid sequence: CASSYPVRGGSTDTQYF.

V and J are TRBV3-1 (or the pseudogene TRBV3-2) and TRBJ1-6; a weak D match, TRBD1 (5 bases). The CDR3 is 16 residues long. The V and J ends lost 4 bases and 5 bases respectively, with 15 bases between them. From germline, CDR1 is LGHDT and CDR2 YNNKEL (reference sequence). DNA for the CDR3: TGTGCCAGCAGCCTCTCAGGGACCGTCCATAATTCACCCCTCCACTTT. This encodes CASSLSGTVHNSPLHF.